This T cell receptor (beta chain) emerged from a study of PD-1 blockade in classical Hodgkin lymphoma (dated by TCRdb to 2020 to 2021). For context, the study as a whole: Nivolumab dosing was 3 mg/kg intravenously every 2 weeks, continuing until either disease progression or unacceptable toxicity. The study used CyTOF and TCR beta sequencing to define a peripheral blood immune signature of response to PD-1 blockade in classical Hodgkin lymphoma. Paper-wide results and their limitations: Trial patients with a complete response had baseline diversity similar to that of newly diagnosed patients, while partial responders and progressors had significantly lower diversity. The study was restricted to a single clinical trial cohort, and the causes of repertoire differences, possibly disease activity or prior therapy, were left undefined. Baseline TCR diversity was reported as lower in newly diagnosed patients than in healthy donors, and lower still in relapsed/refractory patients. Patients starting nivolumab less than 1 year after ASCT had lower diversity and were excluded from later analyses to avoid confounding by immune reconstitution. CD4+ but not CD8+ TCR diversity rose significantly by C4D1 (p=0.0027 vs p=0.16), most apparent in complete responders (p=0.02).

Relative to germline, V is 1 base shorter and J is 9 bases shorter, with 16 bases between their ends. From the cysteine up to the phenylalanine, the CDR3 has a length of 14 residues. Only the CDR3 DNA stays, 42 bases, in frame from base 1. CDR1 and CDR2 (LNHNV, YYDKDF) derive from the germline V gene (reference sequence). Genomic DNA was extracted with the Qiagen DNeasy kit from unsorted PBMCs and from negatively selected CD4+ and CD8+ fractions. TCR beta CDR3 regions were subjected to amplification by immunoSEQ multiplex PCR with primers that anneal to V and J segments. A synthetic immune receptor repertoire was used to minimize amplification bias, and any remaining bias was removed computationally after sequencing. The source study handled its data this way. Custom Python scripts were used to quantify repertoire diversity as the Shannon entropy index. Unsorted, CD4+ and CD8+ repertoires were analyzed separately, except in combined analyses where CD4+ and CD8+ sequences were merged in silico. Clonal expansion was defined as at least a 2-fold frequency increase after treatment relative to C1D1, with a pseudocount of 0.5 for undetected baseline clones. Clones with 0 or 1 copy at C1D1 were defined as singleton clones, while clones with 2 or more copies were defined as non-singleton clones. Clones expanded in unsorted samples were labelled as CD4+, CD8+ or unknown by matching protein sequences in sorted samples from the same patient. Diversity changes from C1D1 to C4D1 were tested in paired samples using Wilcoxon tests. TCRdb obtained this table from immuneACCESS and retained in-frame rearrangements with V and J assigned. These tables miss some clones; where compared with another copy, unresolved V genes account for less than half of the shortfall, and the remainder is unexplained. The DNA gave D and trimming, while V, J and clone size come from that table. The sample table contains 100,000 or so clones; only one count was recorded for more than 70% of them. The ten largest clones add up to 15% to 20% of the sample.

Of note for this clone: Its antigen is not yet known. Base qualities are not provided; no much larger clone lies one nucleotide away.

Reading the label with the study, this specimen's time point is: cycle 4 day 1 (C4D1), after five to seven weeks of nivolumab. All trial patients had relapsed after autologous stem cell transplantation, with cohorts A, B and C differing in prior brentuximab vedotin exposure. A total of 50 to 70 patients with relapsed/refractory classical Hodgkin lymphoma made up the trial cohort, and each patient's best overall response was complete response, partial response or progressive disease. Single-agent nivolumab was administered to trial patients in the multi-cohort phase II CheckMate 205 trial. Best overall response was determined by an independent review committee according to the 2007 International Working Group response criteria. Trial PBMCs were obtained immediately prior to nivolumab initiation (C1D1) and on therapy at cycle 2 day 1 and cycle 4 day 1. Peripheral blood was collected in 8 mL Vacutainer Cell Preparation Tubes, from which PBMCs were isolated by centrifugation and then cryopreserved.

The sequence was collected from a human donor with classical Hodgkin lymphoma. The rearranged chain carries TRBV15 and TRBJ2-7; TRBD1 is a weak D gene call, 7 bases matching. This sample comprised peripheral blood mononuclear cells (PBMCs), obtained before the fourth cycle of nivolumab. The CDR3 corresponds to CATSRGEGASAQYF. The DNA reads as follows: TGTGCCACCAGCAGAGGTGAGGGGGCTAGCGCGCAGTACTTC.